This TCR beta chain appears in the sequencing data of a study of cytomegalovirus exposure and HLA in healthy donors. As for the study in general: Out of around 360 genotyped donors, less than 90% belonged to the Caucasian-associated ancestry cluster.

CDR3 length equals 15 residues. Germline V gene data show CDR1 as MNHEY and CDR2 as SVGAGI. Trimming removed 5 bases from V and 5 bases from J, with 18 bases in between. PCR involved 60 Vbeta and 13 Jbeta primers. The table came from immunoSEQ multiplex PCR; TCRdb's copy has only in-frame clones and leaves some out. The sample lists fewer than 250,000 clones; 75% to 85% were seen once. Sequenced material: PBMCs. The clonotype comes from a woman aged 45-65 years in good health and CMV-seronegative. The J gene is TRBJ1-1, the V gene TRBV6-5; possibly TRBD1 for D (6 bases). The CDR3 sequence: CASSKHRGGITEAFF. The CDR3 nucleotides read TGTGCCAGCAGTAAACATAGGGGGGGAATTACTGAAGCTTTCTTT.